The clone carrying this TCR beta chain was counted a few times. This CDR3 comprises 16 residues. CDR1 is SGHVS, CDR2 FQNEAQ, per germline. The V gene lost 5 bases and the J gene lost 6 bases, with 20 bases spanning the gap. The sample belongs to a study of HIV-infected patients and healthy controls. TCRdb ran MiXCR on the 5' RACE reads and lists one entry per CDR3 protein. The sample has roughly 20,000 distinct CDR3 sequences; roughly 17% are singletons. The source material was CD8+ T cells from blood. The source is a human donor in good health. This chain connects TRBV7-8 to TRBJ2-1, with unresolved D. The CDR3 coding sequence is TGTGCCAGCAGCAAGGCTAACCGAAACCCGTCCAATGAGCAGTTCTTC. Translating it yields CASSKANRNPSNEQFF. Based on the CDR3 plus reference TRBV7-8 and TRBJ2-1, the full variable domain is GAGVSQSPRYKVAKRGQDVALRCDPISGHVSLFWYQQALGQGPEFLTYFQNEAQLDKSGLPSDRFFAERPEGSVSTLKIQRTQQEDSAVYLCASSKANRNPSNEQFFGPGTRLTVL.